Below are 8 T cell receptor beta chains sequenced from a single sample in a study of blood T cell repertoires in COVID-19. Clones were read by immunoSEQ multiplex PCR, and TCRdb kept only the in-frame ones, dropping some. The table lists about 150,000 clones, about 85% of them singletons. Sequencing was carried out using peripheral blood. The receptors come from a woman aged 60-70 years with COVID-19, enrolled during active disease.

The rearrangement uses TRBV12-3 or TRBV12-4 and TRBJ1-2; D is possibly TRBD1 (5 bases). The CDR3 has 13 residues. V gave up 2 bases and J gave up 3 bases, with 7 bases separating them. CDR3 bases: TGTGCCAGCAGTTTAAGGACATACTATGGCTACACCTTC. Translation: CASSLRTYYGYTF.

The chain is built from TRBV20-1 and TRBJ2-3; TRBD2 aligns across 8 bases. The CDR3 sequence is 14 residues long. V was pared by 3 bases and J by 6 bases, with 8 bases of the junction left unmatched. The germline V gene has CDR1 DFQATT and CDR2 SNEGSKA (reference sequence). CDR3 sequence: CSASRGGLWDTQYF. In DNA form, the CDR3 reads TGCAGTGCTAGTCGGGGGGGGCTCTGGGATACGCAGTATTTT.

This chain links TRBV29-1 with TRBJ2-2; 9 bases line up with TRBD2. CDR1 is SQVTM, CDR2 ANQGSEA, per germline. The CDR3 has 15 residues. J was trimmed by 7 bases and V by 6 bases; bases with no gene match: 12. The DNA of the CDR3 is TGCAGCGTGTCTCTAGCGGGGTTACGGCACGGGGAGCTGTTTTTT. This gives the protein CSVSLAGLRHGELFF.

The V and J genes are TRBV7-3 and TRBJ1-1, with 10 bases lining up with TRBD1. Looked up from germline, CDR1 is SGHTA and CDR2 is FQGTGA. The trim removed 3 bases at V and 10 bases at J, leaving 11 bases unmatched. The CDR3 is 15 amino acids. CDR3 bases: TGTGCCAGCAGCTTGGCCGGGACAGGGGTCCGGGGAGCTTTCTTT. It codes for CASSLAGTGVRGAFF.

This chain joins TRBV5-5 and TRBJ1-2; a possible D gene is TRBD1 (6 bases). Germline V gene sequence: CDR1 SGHKS, CDR2 YYEKEE (reference sequence). With 1 base removed from V and 5 bases from J, the gap between germline ends came to 15 bases. There are 15 residues in the CDR3. CDR3 loop: CASSLQAGESYGYTF. CDR3 DNA sequence: TGTGCCAGCAGCTTGCAAGCAGGGGAGTCGTATGGCTACACCTTC.

V usage is TRBV18 and J usage is TRBJ1-5; D is unresolved. The length of the CDR3 is 14 residues. CDR1 and CDR2 from the germline V gene are KGHSH and LQKENI. V was cut by 6 bases and J by 0 bases, with 9 bases left in between. The CDR3 bases are TGTGCCAGCTCCGGGGAGGCTAGCAATCAGCCCCAGCATTTT. Protein: CASSGEASNQPQHF.

V gene TRBV5-1 combines with J gene TRBJ1-2, with 7 bases identical to TRBD1. The junction had 5 bases not matched to a gene; V was cut back by 2 bases and J by 7 bases. The CDR3 has 13 amino acids. CDR1 and CDR2 from the germline V gene are SGHRS and YFSETQ. The CDR3 bases are TGCGCCAGCAGCTTCGACAGGGTGAGTGGCTACACCTTC. This encodes CASSFDRVSGYTF. The full variable domain, in which reference TRBV5-1 and TRBJ1-2 provide the parts outside the CDR3, is KAGVTQTPRYLIKTRGQQVTLSCSPISGHRSVSWYQQTPGQGLQFLFEYFSETQRNKGNFPGRFSGRQFSNSRSEMNVSTLELGDSALYLCASSFDRVSGYTFGSGTRLTVV.

J is TRBJ1-5 and V is TRBV4-1; possibly TRBD1 for D (6 bases). The germline V gene has CDR1 MGHRA and CDR2 YSYEKL. V shed 0 bases and J shed 5 bases, with 11 bases lying between them. The CDR3 sequence is 15 residues long. For the CDR3, the DNA is TGCGCCAGCAGCCAAGATCGGGGGGCTTATCAGCCCCAGCATTTT. It translates to CASSQDRGAYQPQHF.